This T cell receptor (beta chain) was recorded in a study of T cell repertoires in cytomegalovirus infection. Study in general: A matching HLA type, together with CMV infection, was signaled by public TCR beta signatures. Study conclusions and caveats: Based on cumulative public TCR beta family frequency, carriers of CMV plus the relevant HLA were identified. The ex vivo response was dominated by HLA-C-restricted CMV-specific TCR beta clonotypes.

This CDR3 region has 15 residues. Trimming removed 2 bases at V and 3 bases at J, with 13 bases between. CDR1 and CDR2 (germline): MNHEY, SVGAGI. TCRdb independently ran MiXCR on the reads; one entry per CDR3 protein. The data hold roughly 600,000 distinct CDR3 sequences, with roughly 24% observed a single time. This clonotype has at least ten counts. Its cognate antigen is unknown. The receptor was derived from a human donor in good health (CMV status not recorded). Some clones in this sample may be carry-over from other donors' samples. The sequenced material came from CD8+ T cells from PBMCs. The chain couples TRBV6-5 to TRBJ1-1, with D perhaps TRBD1 (5 bases). The CDR3 spells CASSYLRQKHTEAFF. The CDR3 nucleotides are TGTGCCAGCAGTTACCTACGACAGAAGCACACTGAAGCTTTCTTT.